Many counts were recorded for the clone carrying this T cell receptor beta chain. Germline V lookup: CDR1 SGHTA, CDR2 FQGNSA. The CDR3 length is 14 residues. Trimming removed 5 bases from V and 2 bases from J, with 12 bases in between. Reverse transcribing all isolated RNA meant expressed TCRB transcripts were sequenced. Read counts averaged about 3.57 million for samples of naive, central memory and regulatory T cells. Produced via immunoSEQ multiplex PCR; TCRdb's table is partial and in-frame only. The table lists some 270,000 clones, 12% to 15% of them singletons. Sorted populations all exceeded 98% purity. This record belongs to a study of beta chain features in type 1 diabetes.

The rearrangement links TRBV7-2 to TRBJ1-2; D is ambiguous. This receptor was identified in a woman aged 40 to 55 in good health. The sequenced sample was naive CD4+ T cells from blood. The CDR3 sequence is CASSPSGGNYGYTF. CDR3 DNA sequence: TGTGCCAGCAGCCCCAGCGGCGGGAACTATGGCTACACCTTC.